This TCR beta chain was found in a study of blood T cells in healthy people across ages. Study summary: About one barcoded beta molecule per two T cells came from capture by template switching.

Findings and limits, study-wide: The authors considered diversity estimates from one million T cells to be underestimates.

The study recruited healthy Caucasian donors from Russia who were aged about 6 to 95. CDR1 MDHEN and CDR2 SYDVKM come from the germline V gene. Trimming took 3 bases from V and 4 from J, leaving 16 bases between them. This CDR3 has 15 residues. Together with a sample-barcoded 5' primer, a J-beta primer mix was included in a second PCR lasting roughly 6 to 12 cycles. Samples each returned at least 3 million CDR3-containing paired-end reads. TCRdb processed the 5' RACE reads anew with MiXCR; each CDR3 protein has one entry. The sample lists some 710,000 distinct CDR3 sequences, about 42% occurring once. This clonotype was counted between two and nine times. Its specificity is not known.

The source is a man aged 80 or over in good health. The V call is TRBV28, the J call TRBJ2-7, with D possibly TRBD2 on 5 matching bases. Sequencing was carried out using blood. Here the CDR3 DNA reads TGTGCCAGCAGTTTCTTAGGACTTACCCCTTACGAGCAGTACTTC. Translating it yields CASSFLGLTPYEQYF.